This T cell receptor beta chain was recorded in a study of regulatory T cells in long-lasting Graves disease (dated by TCRdb to about 2021). Study-level background: Persistent Graves' disease was defined as persistently positive TSH receptor autoantibodies together with antithyroid drug treatment for over 5 years. A total of roughly 33 samples underwent TCR sequencing: about 13 from persistent and some 20 from newly diagnosed Graves' disease patients. Persistent Graves' disease patients in the clinical cohort had taken antithyroid drugs for roughly ten years on average. The study was conducted in China and was registered as a clinical trial. Patients with persistent Graves' disease were compared with patients with newly diagnosed Graves' disease using TCR sequencing and RNA sequencing of peripheral blood.

On the study overall, not on this receptor specifically: Persistent disease showed preferential use of TRBV28, TRBJ1-2 and TRBJ2-5, whereas newly diagnosed disease favored TRBV20-1 and TRBJ2-1. The authors noted that the small sample size was a limitation that may lower accuracy. Persistent patients shared more public clonotypes among themselves (fewer than 3,000) than newly diagnosed patients did (nearly 1,000). The study examined only peripheral blood because the primary lesion, thyroid tissue, could not be accessed. Compared with newly diagnosed patients, persistent Graves' disease patients had lower TCR Shannon entropy and fewer highly expanded clones, which suggests clonal expansion. Only the TCR beta chain was sequenced and analyzed.

This specimen's time point label, per the study, means: persistent/refractory GD, antithyroid drugs over 5 years with positive TRAb. For both TCR sequencing and RNA sequencing, RNA was extracted from PBMCs in TRIzol. Graves' disease was diagnosed according to American Thyroid Association guidelines. Recruitment of patients was carried out at an endocrinology department in Xi'an, China. From each patient, approximately 9 milliliters of peripheral blood was collected into an EDTA anticoagulant tube. PBMCs were isolated by Ficoll Paque Plus density gradient separation without further T cell sorting. An Agilent 2100 Bioanalyzer and agarose gel were used to check RNA quality, while a NanoDrop 2000 measured RNA concentration. Receptor amplification or capture employed multiplex PCR. Data came from an Illumina HiSeq 4000. CDR3 regions were amplified by Arm-PCR with iRepertoire HTBI primers to construct TCR beta libraries. Before sequencing, the PCR products went through gel purification. The source study handled its data this way. Gene usage analysis of CDR3 amino acid clonotypes used the 62 TRBV and around 14 TRBJ segments found across samples. Filtered high-quality paired reads were merged into contigs using COPE and FqMerger. BLAST was used to align contigs to the IMGT TRBV, TRBD and TRBJ reference genes, and CDR3 was defined following IMGT. Any clonotype with a frequency above 0.1% was classified as a highly expanded clone. Shannon entropy served as the measure of repertoire diversity, while the Gini coefficient captured V-J evenness. A clonotype found in more than one individual was treated as public. In-frame beta chains were kept once TCRdb had trimmed the public reads at Q25 with fastp and called clones with MiXCR. Each entry is one CDR3 protein sequence, shown with its most common DNA and genes. The V and J calls here are based on TCRdb, not the publication. Present in this sample are about half a million distinct CDR3 sequences, roughly 22% of which were seen just once. Around 12% of the sample is held by the ten biggest clonotypes.

Remarks on this clonotype: The antigen it recognizes is unknown. There are no base qualities to consult, and no much larger clone falls within one base.

Between the V and J ends, shortened by 3 bases and 5 bases respectively, the junction contains 12 bases. According to the germline V gene, CDR1 reads SGHRS and CDR2 reads YFSETQ. From its cysteine to its phenylalanine, the CDR3 spans 15 amino acids. This entry keeps only the CDR3 DNA: 45 bases, framed from base 1. This chain joins TRBV5-1 to TRBJ1-6, and the D gene may be TRBD1, 5 bases matching. This TCR was recovered from a female donor with Graves disease. This specimen was peripheral blood mononuclear cells (PBMCs), taken when the disease was refractory, from a patient treated with antithyroid drugs. The DNA sequence is as follows: TGCGCCAGCAGCTATGACGGGACGGATAATTCACCCCTCCACTTT. Its protein reads: CASSYDGTDNSPLHF.